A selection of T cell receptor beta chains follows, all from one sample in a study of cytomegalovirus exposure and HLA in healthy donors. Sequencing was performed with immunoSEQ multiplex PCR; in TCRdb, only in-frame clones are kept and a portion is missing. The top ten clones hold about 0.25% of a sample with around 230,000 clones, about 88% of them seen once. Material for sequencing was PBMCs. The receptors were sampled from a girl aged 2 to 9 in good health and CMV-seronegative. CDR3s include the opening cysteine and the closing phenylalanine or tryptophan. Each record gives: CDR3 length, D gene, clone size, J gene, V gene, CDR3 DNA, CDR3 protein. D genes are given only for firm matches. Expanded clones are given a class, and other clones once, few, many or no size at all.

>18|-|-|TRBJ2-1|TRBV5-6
TGTGCCAGCAGCCCGGTGGCGGGGCGGGTCTGGGGTTACAATGAGCAGTTCTTC
CASSPVAGRVWGYNEQFF
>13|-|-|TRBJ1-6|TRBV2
TGTGCCTCGAGGGAGGGCGGAGGATCACCCCTCCACTTT
CASREGGGSPLHF
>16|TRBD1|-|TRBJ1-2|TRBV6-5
TGTGCCAGCAGTTACTCGGGACAGGGGGCGATCTATGGCTACACCTTC
CASSYSGQGAIYGYTF
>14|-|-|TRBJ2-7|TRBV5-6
TGTGCCAGCAGCACCCTATCCTTCTCCTACGAGCAGTACTTC
CASSTLSFSYEQYF
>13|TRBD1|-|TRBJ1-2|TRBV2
TGTGCCAGCATGATAACAGGGGGCTATGGCTACACCTTC
CASMITGGYGYTF
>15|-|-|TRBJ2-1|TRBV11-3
TGTGCCAGCAGCTTGGGTAGGGGCTCCTACAATGAGCAGTTCTTC
CASSLGRGSYNEQFF
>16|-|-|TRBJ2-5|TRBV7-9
TGTGCCAGCAGCTTAGCGGGGACAGTCGAGGGGGGGACCCAGTACTTC
CASSLAGTVEGGTQYF
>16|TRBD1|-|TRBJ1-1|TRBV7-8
TGTGCCAGCAGCTTAGTCAGCCCGGACAGGGGCGGTGAAGCTTTCTTT
CASSLVSPDRGGEAFF
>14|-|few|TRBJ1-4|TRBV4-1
TGCGCCAGCACGGGAGGGGGGAGGAGTGAAAAACTGTTTTTT
CASTGGGRSEKLFF
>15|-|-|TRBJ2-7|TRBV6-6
TGTGCCAGCAGTTACACGGCGGCGGGAAGTTACGAGCAGTACTTC
CASSYTAAGSYEQYF
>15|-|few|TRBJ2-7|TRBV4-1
TGCGCCAGCAGCCAAGATCAGGGACACTATTACGAGCAGTACTTC
CASSQDQGHYYEQYF
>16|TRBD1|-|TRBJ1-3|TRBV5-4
TGTGCCAGCAGCTTGGATGGACAGGGTTTCGGAAACACCATATATTTT
CASSLDGQGFGNTIYF
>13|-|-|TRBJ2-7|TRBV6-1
TGTGCCTCCGCATTGGGGGCCCCCTACGAGCAGTACTTC
CASALGAPYEQYF
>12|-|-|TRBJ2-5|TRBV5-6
TGTGCCAGCCGGCAGGGAAAAGAGACCCAGTACTTC
CASRQGKETQYF
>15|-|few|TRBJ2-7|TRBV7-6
TGTGCCAGCAGCTTAAAACAAGGGGCCCCCTACGAGCAGTACTTC
CASSLKQGAPYEQYF
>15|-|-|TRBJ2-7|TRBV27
TGTGCCAGCAGTTACTCGACGGGTGGAACCTACGAGCAGTACTTC
CASSYSTGGTYEQYF
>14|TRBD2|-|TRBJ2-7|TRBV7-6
TGTGCCAGCAGCTTCGGGGGGGACGAAGACGAGCAGTACTTC
CASSFGGDEDEQYF
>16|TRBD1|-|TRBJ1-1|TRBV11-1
TGTGCCAGCAGCTTAAGGACGGGACAGTCCAACACTGAAGCTTTCTTT
CASSLRTGQSNTEAFF
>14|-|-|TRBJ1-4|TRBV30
TGTGCCTGGAGTGTCGGAGGGGTGGGTGAAAAACTGTTTTTT
CAWSVGGVGEKLFF
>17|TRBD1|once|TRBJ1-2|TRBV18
TGTGCCAGCTCACCAACCGGGACAGGGGGCGAGGGCTATGGCTACACCTTC
CASSPTGTGGEGYGYTF
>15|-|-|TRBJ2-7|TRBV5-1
TGCGCCAGCAGCTTGGCCGCAGGGAATTCGTTCGAGCAGTACTTC
CASSLAAGNSFEQYF
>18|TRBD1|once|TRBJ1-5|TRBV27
TGTGCCAGCAGGCAGAGCGGACAGGTTTGGAATAGCAATCAGCCCCAGCATTTT
CASRQSGQVWNSNQPQHF
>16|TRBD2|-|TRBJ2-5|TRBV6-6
TGTGCCAGCAGTTACTACCTTGGACTAGGGCGAGAGACCCAGTACTTC
CASSYYLGLGRETQYF
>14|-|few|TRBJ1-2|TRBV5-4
TGTGCCAGCAGCCCGCTAACAGGGAACTATGGCTACACCTTC
CASSPLTGNYGYTF
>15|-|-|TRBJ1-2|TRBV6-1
TGTGCCAGCAGTGATCGGTGGACAGACGGGCATGGCTACACCTTC
CASSDRWTDGHGYTF
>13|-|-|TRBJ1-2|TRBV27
TGTGCCAGCGCGCTGAATAATGACTATGGCTACACCTTC
CASALNNDYGYTF
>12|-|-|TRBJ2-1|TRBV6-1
TGTGCCAGCAGTGAAACTGTAGATGCGCAGTTCTTC
CASSETVDAQFF
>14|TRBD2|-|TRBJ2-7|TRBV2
TGTGCCAGCCTATCAACTAGCGGGGTTTACGAGCAGTACTTC
CASLSTSGVYEQYF
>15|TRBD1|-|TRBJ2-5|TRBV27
TGTGCCAGCAGCCAGGGGACAGGGTACCAAGAGACCCAGTACTTC
CASSQGTGYQETQYF
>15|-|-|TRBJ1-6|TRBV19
TGTGCCAGTAGGGAGCCGAGCTCCTATAATTCACCCCTCCACTTT
CASREPSSYNSPLHF
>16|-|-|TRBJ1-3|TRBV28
TGTGCCAGCAGTTTCGAGCTGGGCAGGGTCGGAAACACCATATATTTT
CASSFELGRVGNTIYF
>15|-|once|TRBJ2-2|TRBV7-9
TGTGCCAGCAGCTTAGTCTTAGTTGCAACCGGGGAGCTGTTTTTT
CASSLVLVATGELFF
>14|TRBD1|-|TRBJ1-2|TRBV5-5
TGTGCCAGCAGCTTGGTTCAGGGGGATTACGGCTACACCTTC
CASSLVQGDYGYTF